This T cell receptor beta chain stems from a study of CD8+CD57+ T cells in acquired aplastic anemia. Study as a whole: Across the sorted CD4+ and CD8+ cells, DNA amounts averaged 3.2 ug. Study-wide findings and caveats: In CD8+ cells, Simpson's diversity showed no significant difference between patients and controls.

Profiling that covered TCR beta VDJ and CDR3 relied on genomic DNA as its template. TCRdb recomputed calls from the reads with MiXCR, one row per CDR3 protein. The sample lists about 160,000 distinct CDR3 sequences; 47% were seen once. There are 13 residues in the CDR3. Trimming left V 1 base short and J 11 bases short, with 12 bases between. Germline lookup yields CDR1 SNHLY and CDR2 FYNNEI. Sequencing was done on patients that had shown CD8+CD57+ cell expansion by flow cytometry. The cohort consisted entirely of patients having severe acquired aplastic anemia. By the time of blood sampling, patients had still received no therapy. As for this clonotype: Its antigen is as yet unknown.

V and J are TRBV2 and TRBJ1-5; D remains unclear. This receptor was taken from a human donor with aplastic anemia. The sample consisted of sorted CD4+, CD8+, or CD8+CD57+ T cells (not recorded which) from PBMCs. The CDR3, as DNA: TGTGCCAGCAGTGAAGAGGCGACCGTGGCCCAGCATTTT. Its translation: CASSEEATVAQHF.